The present T cell receptor (beta chain) was sequenced within a study of blood T cell repertoires in COVID-19. V dropped 2 bases and J dropped 7; count of bases not matched to a gene: 5. CDR1 and CDR2 from the germline V gene are MDHEN and SYDVKM. The CDR3 covers 15 residues. Profiled with immunoSEQ multiplex PCR; TCRdb holds only in-frame clones, not every one. The sample yields roughly 80,000 clones, about 85% seen once. The sample comprised peripheral blood. The rearrangement links TRBV28 to TRBJ1-4, with 9 positions matching TRBD1. The TCR sequence derives from an older woman with acute or convalescent COVID-19. This chain's CDR3 is CASSLTTGGGEKLFF. DNA of the CDR3: TGTGCCAGCAGTTTAACGACAGGGGGGGGTGAAAAACTGTTTTTT.